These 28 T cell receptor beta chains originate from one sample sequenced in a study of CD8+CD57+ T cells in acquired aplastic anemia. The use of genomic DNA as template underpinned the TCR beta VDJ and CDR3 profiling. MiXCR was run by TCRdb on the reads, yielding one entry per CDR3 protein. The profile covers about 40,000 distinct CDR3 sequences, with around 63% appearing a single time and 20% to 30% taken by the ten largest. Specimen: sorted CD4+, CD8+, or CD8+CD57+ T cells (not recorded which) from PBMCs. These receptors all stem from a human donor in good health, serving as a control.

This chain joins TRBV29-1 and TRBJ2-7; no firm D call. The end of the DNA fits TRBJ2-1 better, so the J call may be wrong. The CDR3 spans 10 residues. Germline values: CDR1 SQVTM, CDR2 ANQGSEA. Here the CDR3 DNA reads TGCAGCGTTCGGATTGATGAGCAGTTCTTC. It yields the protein CSVRIDEQFF.

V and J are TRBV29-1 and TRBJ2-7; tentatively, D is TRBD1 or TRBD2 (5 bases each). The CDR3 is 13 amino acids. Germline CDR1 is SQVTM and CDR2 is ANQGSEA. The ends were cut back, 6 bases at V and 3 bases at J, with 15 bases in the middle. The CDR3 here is CSVQGPMGYEQYV. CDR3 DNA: TGCAGCGTCCAGGGACCTATGGGCTACGAGCAGTACGTC.

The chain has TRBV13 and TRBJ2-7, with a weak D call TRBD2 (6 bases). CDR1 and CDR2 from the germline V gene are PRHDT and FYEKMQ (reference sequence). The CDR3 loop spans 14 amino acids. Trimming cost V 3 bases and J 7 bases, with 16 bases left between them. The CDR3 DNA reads TGTGCCAGCAGCTTGGGTAAGCAGGCGGGGGAGCAGTACTTC. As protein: CASSLGKQAGEQYF.

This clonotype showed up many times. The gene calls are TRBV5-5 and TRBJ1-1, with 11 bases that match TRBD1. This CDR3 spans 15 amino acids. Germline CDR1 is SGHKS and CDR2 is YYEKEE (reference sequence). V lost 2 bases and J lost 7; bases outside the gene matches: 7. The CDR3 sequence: CASSFAGTGGIEAFF. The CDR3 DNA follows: TGTGCCAGCAGCTTTGCCGGGACAGGGGGGATTGAAGCTTTCTTT.

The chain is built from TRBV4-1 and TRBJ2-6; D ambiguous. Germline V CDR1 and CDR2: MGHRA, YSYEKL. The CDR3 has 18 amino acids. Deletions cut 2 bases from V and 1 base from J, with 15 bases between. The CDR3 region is CASSQIDMVGSGANVLTF. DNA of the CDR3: TGCGCCAGCAGCCAAATAGACATGGTTGGTTCTGGGGCCAACGTCCTGACTTTC.

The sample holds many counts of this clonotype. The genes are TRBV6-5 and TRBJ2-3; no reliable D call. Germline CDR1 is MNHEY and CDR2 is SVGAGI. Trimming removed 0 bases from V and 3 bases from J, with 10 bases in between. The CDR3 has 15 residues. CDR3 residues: CASSYSGGTTDTQYF. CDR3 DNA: TGTGCCAGCAGTTACTCGGGCGGCACAACAGATACGCAGTATTTT.

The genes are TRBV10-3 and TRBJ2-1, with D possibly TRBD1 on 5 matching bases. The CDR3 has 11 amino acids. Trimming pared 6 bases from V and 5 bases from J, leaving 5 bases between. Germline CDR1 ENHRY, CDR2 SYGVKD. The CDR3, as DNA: TGTGCCATCAGAGGGGACAATGAGCAGTTCTTC. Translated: CAIRGDNEQFF.

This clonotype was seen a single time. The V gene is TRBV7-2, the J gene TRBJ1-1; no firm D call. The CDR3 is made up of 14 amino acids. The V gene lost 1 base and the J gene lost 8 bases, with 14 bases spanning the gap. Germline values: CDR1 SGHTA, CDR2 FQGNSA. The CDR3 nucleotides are TGTGCCAGCAGCTTAGGGACGGCAGGCGACGAAGCTTTCTTT. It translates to CASSLGTAGDEAFF.

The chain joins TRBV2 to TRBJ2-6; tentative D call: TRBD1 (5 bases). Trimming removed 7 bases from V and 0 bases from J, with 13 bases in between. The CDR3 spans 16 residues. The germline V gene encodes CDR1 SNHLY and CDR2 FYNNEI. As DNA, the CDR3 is TGTGCCAGCACCGAACCCAGGGTCTCTGGGGCCAACGTCCTGACTTTC. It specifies CASTEPRVSGANVLTF.

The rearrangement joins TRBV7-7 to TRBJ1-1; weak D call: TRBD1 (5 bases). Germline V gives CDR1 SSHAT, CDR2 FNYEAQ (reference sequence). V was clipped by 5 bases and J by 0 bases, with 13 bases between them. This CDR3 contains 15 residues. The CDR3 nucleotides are TGTGCCAGCAGCCCCAAAGACAGAATGAACACTGAAGCTTTCTTT. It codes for CASSPKDRMNTEAFF.

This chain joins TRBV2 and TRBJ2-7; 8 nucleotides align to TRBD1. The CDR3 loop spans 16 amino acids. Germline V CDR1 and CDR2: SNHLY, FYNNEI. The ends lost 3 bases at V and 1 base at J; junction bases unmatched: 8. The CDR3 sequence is CASSDRTTGVSYEQYF. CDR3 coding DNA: TGTGCCAGCAGTGACCGCACGACAGGGGTGTCCTACGAGCAGTACTTC. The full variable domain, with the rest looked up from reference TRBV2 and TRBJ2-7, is EPEVTQTPSHQVTQMGQEVILRCVPISNHLYFYWYRQILGQKVEFLVSFYNNEISEKSEIFDDQFSVERPDGSNFTLKIRSTKLEDSAMYFCASSDRTTGVSYEQYFGPGTRLTVT.

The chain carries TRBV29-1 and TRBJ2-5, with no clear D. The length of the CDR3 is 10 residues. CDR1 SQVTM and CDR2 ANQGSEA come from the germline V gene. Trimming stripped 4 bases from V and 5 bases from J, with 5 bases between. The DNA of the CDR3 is TGCAGCGTTGCTTGGGAGACCCAGTACTTC. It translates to CSVAWETQYF.

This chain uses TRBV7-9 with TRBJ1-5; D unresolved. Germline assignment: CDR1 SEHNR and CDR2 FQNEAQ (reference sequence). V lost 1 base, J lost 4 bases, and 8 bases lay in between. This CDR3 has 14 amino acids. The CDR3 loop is CASSLDGYNQPQHF. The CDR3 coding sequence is TGTGCCAGCAGCTTAGATGGGTATAATCAGCCCCAGCATTTT. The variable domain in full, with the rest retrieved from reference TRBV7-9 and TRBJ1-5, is DTGVSQNPRHKITKRGQNVTFRCDPISEHNRLYWYRQTLGQGPEFLTYFQNEAQLEKSRLLSDRFSAERPKGSFSTLEIQRTEQGDSAMYLCASSLDGYNQPQHFGDGTRLSIL.

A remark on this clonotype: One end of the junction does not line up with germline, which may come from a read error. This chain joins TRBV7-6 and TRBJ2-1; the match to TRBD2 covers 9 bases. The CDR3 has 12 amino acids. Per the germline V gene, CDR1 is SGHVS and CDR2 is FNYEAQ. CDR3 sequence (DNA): TGTGCCAGCAGCGGGGGACTAGCCGAAAGTGTCTTC. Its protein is CASSGGLAESVF.

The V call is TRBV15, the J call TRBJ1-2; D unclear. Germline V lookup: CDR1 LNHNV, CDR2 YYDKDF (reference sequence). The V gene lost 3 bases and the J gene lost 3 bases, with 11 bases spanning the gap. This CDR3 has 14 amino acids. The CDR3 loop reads CATSRLGSHYGYTF. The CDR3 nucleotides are TGTGCCACCAGCAGGTTGGGGTCGCACTATGGCTACACCTTC.

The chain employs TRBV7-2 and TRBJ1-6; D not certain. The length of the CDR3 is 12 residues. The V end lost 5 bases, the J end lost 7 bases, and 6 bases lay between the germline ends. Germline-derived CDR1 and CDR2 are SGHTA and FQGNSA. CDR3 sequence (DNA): TGTGCCAGCAGCCATAGCAATTCACCCCTCCACTTT. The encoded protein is CASSHSNSPLHF.

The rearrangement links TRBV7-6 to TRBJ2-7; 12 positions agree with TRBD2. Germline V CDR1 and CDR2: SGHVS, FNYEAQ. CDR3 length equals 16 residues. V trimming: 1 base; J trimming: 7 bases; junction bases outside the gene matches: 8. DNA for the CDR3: TGTGCCAGCAGCTTAGAAGGGGCTAGCGGGAGGGGAGAGCAGTACGTC. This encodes CASSLEGASGRGEQYV.

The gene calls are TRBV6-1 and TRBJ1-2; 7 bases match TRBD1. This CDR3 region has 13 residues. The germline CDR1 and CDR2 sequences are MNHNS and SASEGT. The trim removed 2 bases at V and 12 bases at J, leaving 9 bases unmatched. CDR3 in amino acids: CASSERDSDWNTF. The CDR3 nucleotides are TGTGCCAGCAGTGAAAGGGACAGCGATTGGAACACCTTC.

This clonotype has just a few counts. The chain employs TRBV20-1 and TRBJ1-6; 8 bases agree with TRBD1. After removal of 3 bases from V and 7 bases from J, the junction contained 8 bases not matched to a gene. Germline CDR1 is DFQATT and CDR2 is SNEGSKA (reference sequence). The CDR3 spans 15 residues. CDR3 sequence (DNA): TGCAGTGCTAGTCGTCGGCAGGGGGCGAATTCACCCCTCCACTTT. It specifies CSASRRQGANSPLHF.

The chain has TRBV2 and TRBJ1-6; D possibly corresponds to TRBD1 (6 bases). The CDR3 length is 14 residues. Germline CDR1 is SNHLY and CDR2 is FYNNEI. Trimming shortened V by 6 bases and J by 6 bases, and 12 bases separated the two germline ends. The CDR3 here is CASRGAGVNSPLHF. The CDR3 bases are TGTGCCAGCAGGGGGGCTGGGGTTAATTCACCCCTCCACTTT. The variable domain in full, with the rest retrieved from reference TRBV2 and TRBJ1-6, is EPEVTQTPSHQVTQMGQEVILRCVPISNHLYFYWYRQILGQKVEFLVSFYNNEISEKSEIFDDQFSVERPDGSNFTLKIRSTKLEDSAMYFCASRGAGVNSPLHFGNGTRLTVT.

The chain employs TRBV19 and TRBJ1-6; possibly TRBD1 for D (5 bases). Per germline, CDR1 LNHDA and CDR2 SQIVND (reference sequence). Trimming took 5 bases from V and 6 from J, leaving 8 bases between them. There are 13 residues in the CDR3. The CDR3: CASSQGSNSPLHF. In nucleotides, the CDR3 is TGTGCCAGTAGTCAGGGAAGTAATTCACCCCTCCACTTT.

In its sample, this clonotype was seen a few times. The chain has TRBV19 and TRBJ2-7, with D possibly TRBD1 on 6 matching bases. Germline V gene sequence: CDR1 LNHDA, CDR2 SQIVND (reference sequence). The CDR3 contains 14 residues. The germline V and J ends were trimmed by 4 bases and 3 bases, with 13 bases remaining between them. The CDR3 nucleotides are TGTGCCAGTAGTAATCAGGGGACCGGCTACGAGCAGTACTTC. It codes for CASSNQGTGYEQYF.

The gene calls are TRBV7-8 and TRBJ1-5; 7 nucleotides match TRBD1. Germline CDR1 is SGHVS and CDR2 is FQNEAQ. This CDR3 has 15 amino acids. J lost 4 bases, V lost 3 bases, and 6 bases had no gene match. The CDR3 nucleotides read TGTGCCAGCAGCTTGGGGCAGGGGGATAATCAGCCCCAGCATTTT. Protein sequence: CASSLGQGDNQPQHF.

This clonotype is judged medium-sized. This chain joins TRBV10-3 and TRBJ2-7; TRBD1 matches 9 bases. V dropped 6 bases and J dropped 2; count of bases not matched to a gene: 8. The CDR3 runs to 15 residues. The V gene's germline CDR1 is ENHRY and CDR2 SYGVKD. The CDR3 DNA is TGTGCCATCAGGATCGGGACAGGGAAGGCCTACGAGCAGTACTTC. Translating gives CAIRIGTGKAYEQYF.

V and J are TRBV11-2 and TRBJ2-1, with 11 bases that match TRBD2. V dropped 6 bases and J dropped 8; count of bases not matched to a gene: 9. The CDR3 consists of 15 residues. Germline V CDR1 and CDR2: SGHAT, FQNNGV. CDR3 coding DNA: TGTGCCAGCAGTCATAGACTAGCGGGGTTGTATGAGCAGTTCTTC. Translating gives CASSHRLAGLYEQFF.

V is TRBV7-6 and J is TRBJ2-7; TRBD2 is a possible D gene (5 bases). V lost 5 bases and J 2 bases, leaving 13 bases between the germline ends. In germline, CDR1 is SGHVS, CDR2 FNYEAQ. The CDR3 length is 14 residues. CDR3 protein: CASSTRPGTYEQYF. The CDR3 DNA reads TGTGCCAGCAGCACTCGACCCGGGACCTACGAGCAGTACTTC.

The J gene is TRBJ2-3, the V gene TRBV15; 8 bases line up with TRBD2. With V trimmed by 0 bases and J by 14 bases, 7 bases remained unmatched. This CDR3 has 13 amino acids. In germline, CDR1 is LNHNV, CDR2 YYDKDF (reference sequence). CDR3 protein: CATSRDGITSGYF. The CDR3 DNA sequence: TGTGCCACCAGCAGAGATGGCATTACTAGCGGGTATTTT.

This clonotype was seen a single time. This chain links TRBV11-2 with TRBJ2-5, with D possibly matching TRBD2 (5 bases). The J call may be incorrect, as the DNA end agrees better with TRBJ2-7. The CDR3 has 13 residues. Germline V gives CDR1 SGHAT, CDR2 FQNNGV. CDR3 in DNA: TGTGCCAGCAGCTTCGCCGGCGGGTACGAGCAGTACTTC. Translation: CASSFAGGYEQYF.